This T cell receptor beta chain was documented in a study of shared clonotypes between healthy human individuals. Study-wide context: CD8 memory received one plate per donor, CD8 naive two, CD4 memory three and CD4 naive three.

Germline CDR1 MNHNY, CDR2 SVGAGI (reference sequence). Between the trimmed V and J ends, which lost 2 bases and 5 bases, there was a span of 15 bases. The CDR3 is 15 amino acids. Each sample came from a Caucasian adult donor living in Nashville, Tennessee. When replicate PCRs were run on sorted subsets, they used about 220 ng DNA, about 30,000 T cell genomes. This table comes from immunoSEQ multiplex PCR, and its TCRdb copy is limited to in-frame clones, with some not included. The data show 950,000 to 1,100,000 clones, about 77% seen once. Study-level findings and limits: Clonotypes shared by all four donors outscored non-shared clonotypes in generation probability.

Notes on this clone: Its matching antigen is unknown.

The receptor was derived from a man aged 18-30 years in good health. This chain uses TRBV6-6 with TRBJ2-5, with D perhaps TRBD1 or TRBD2 (5 bases each). Sequencing was carried out using memory CD4+ T cells sorted from blood. The subset denotes: CD45RA-negative fraction. The CDR3 DNA reads TGTGCCAGCAGTTACGGGGACGCGCCCGGGGAGACCCAGTACTTC. As protein: CASSYGDAPGETQYF.